The T cell receptor beta chain described here comes from a study of radiotherapy plus CTLA-4 blockade in lung cancer. The CDR3 is made up of 14 amino acids. Germline loops: CDR1 LNHDA, CDR2 SQIVND (reference sequence). V lost 2 bases and J lost 6, with 10 bases in between. Overall study findings and caveats: Radiotherapy plus ipilimumab was followed by expansion in blood of tumor-derived TCR clones.

Measured with immunoSEQ multiplex PCR; TCRdb has only the in-frame clones, and not every one. The sample consists of roughly 90,000 clones, almost 90% of them appearing once. With regard to this clone: What it binds is not known.

V gene TRBV19 combines with J gene TRBJ2-2, with D possibly matching TRBD2 (5 bases). The source of this sequence is a human donor with non-small cell lung cancer that progressed on radiotherapy plus ipilimumab. The sample here was peripheral blood, taken from a patient treated with radiotherapy plus ipilimumab. CDR3 loop: CASSIIGGSGELFF. The CDR3 DNA reads as TGTGCCAGTAGTATAATCGGCGGGTCCGGGGAGCTGTTTTTT.